Listed below are T cell receptor beta chains from one sample, sequenced in a study of CD8+CD57+ T cells in acquired aplastic anemia. TCRdb passed the reads through MiXCR, listing each CDR3 protein once. The repertoire consists of 120,000 or so distinct CDR3 sequences, with 45% to 60% occurring once and the leading ten covering 25% to 35%. Sequencing was done on a sample of sorted CD4+, CD8+, or CD8+CD57+ T cells (not recorded which) from PBMCs. These receptors originate from a human donor with aplastic anemia. CDR3s leave out the opening cysteine and the closing phenylalanine or tryptophan.

>TRBV7-3|TRBJ2-5
ASSPYPGETQY
>TRBV2|TRBJ1-1
ASARTLVNTEAF
>TRBV20-1|TRBJ2-1
SARVRGSGSYNEQF
>TRBV7-8|TRBJ2-3
ASSLASAPGTQY
>TRBV6-2/TRBV6-3|TRBJ2-1
ASSYPDSYNEQF
>TRBV20-1|TRBJ2-6
SAASGANVLT
>TRBV15|TRBJ2-1
ATSRPGGVGNNEQF
>TRBV20-1|TRBJ2-3
SARDGQGTVATDTQY
>TRBV29-1|TRBJ2-1
SVEPFTGRQFNEQF
>TRBV2|TRBJ2-1
ASSQIAAYNEQF
>TRBV19|TRBJ1-5
ASDPGQGKGFQPQH
>TRBV19|TRBJ2-1
ASSLRLVGTYSSYNEQF
>TRBV7-9|TRBJ1-2
ASRPGPSYGYT
>TRBV20-1|TRBJ2-5
SASPGVEAQY
>TRBV24-1|TRBJ2-7
ATSGPSEVQGALGIYEQY
>TRBV5-6|TRBJ1-2
ASSLAESNYGYT
>TRBV19|TRBJ2-3
ASSTTTDTQY
>TRBV29-1|TRBJ2-5
SVAEGQGETQY
>TRBV10-3|TRBJ1-2
AISEPRAEAMRYT
>TRBV19|TRBJ1-5
ASSIDSYNQPQH
>TRBV29-1|TRBJ2-5
SVEGGLGETQY
>TRBV2|TRBJ1-2
ASSEGGRGNYGYT
>TRBV20-1|TRBJ2-7
SYAGTGNYEQY
>TRBV6-5|TRBJ2-7
ASSYRDRGSYEQY
>TRBV15|TRBJ2-3
ATSPSTHLADTQY
>TRBV4-2|TRBJ2-7
ASSQDRGGSGSYEQY
>TRBV2|TRBJ1-2
ASSESRNYGYT
>TRBV5-1|TRBJ2-7
ASSLVRGHEQY
>TRBV29-1|TRBJ2-7
SVVGDAFYEQY
>TRBV20-1|TRBJ2-1
SADLNFDNEQF
>TRBV5-1|TRBJ2-7
ASSRGGRYEQY
>TRBV14|TRBJ2-1
ASSDPNRGTHEQF
>TRBV12-3/TRBV12-4|TRBJ1-1
ASSFWAGGTEAF
>TRBV7-6|TRBJ2-2
ASSPGGMF
>TRBV19|TRBJ1-2
ASSMPAYGYT
>TRBV7-3|TRBJ2-1
ASSLVREGPNEQF
>TRBV7-9|TRBJ1-5
ASSGGVGQPQH
>TRBV5-1|TRBJ2-5
ASSSTYGGRETQY
>TRBV7-6|TRBJ2-3
ASSLGPGRGDTQY
>TRBV28|TRBJ1-5
ASQYRGNQPQH
>TRBV19|TRBJ1-2
ASSMGGISYGYT
>TRBV20-1|TRBJ2-3
SARGGSLTPQY
>TRBV7-9|TRBJ1-1
ASRGNSQGPEAF
>TRBV11-2|TRBJ2-3
ASSRTGARTDAQY
>TRBV5-4|TRBJ2-3
ASSLQERGRTDTQY
>TRBV7-9|TRBJ2-1
ASRWGEDEQF
>TRBV24-1|TRBJ2-2
ATSDSWNTGELF
>TRBV25-1|TRBJ2-3
ASSEADGGTQY
>TRBV19|TRBJ2-7
ASSIGFSYEQY
>TRBV5-5|TRBJ2-7
ASSLQTGSYEQY
>TRBV2|TRBJ1-1
ASSRNQGTEAF
>TRBV19|TRBJ2-1
ASSIFSSGGLQWEQF
>TRBV20-1|TRBJ2-7
SARDRGSSYEQY
>TRBV20-1|TRBJ2-1
SARVFGLAGGLYNEQF
>TRBV7-8|TRBJ2-7
ASRLDTISYEQY
>TRBV19|TRBJ2-7
ASSIAGTGVYEQY
>TRBV19|TRBJ2-5
ASSRLVGRETQY